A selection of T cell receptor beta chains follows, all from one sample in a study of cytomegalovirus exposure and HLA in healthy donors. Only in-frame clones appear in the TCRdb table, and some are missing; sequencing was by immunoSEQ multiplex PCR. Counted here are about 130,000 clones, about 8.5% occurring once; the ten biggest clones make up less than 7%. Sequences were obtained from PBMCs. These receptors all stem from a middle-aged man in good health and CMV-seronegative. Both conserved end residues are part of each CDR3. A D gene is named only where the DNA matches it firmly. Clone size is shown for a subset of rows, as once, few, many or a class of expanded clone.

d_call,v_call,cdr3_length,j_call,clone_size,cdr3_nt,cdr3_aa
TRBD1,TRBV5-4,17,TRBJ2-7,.,TGTGCCAGCAGCTTGGTGGGACAGGGGGATGATTACTACGAGCAGTACTTC,CASSLVGQGDDYYEQYF
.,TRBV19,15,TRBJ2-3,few,TGTGCCAGTAGTAACTGGGGGCTGTCTGCAGATACGCAGTATTTT,CASSNWGLSADTQYF
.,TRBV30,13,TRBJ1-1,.,TGTGCCTGGAGTCCGTGGGGGCGTACTGAAGCTTTCTTT,CAWSPWGRTEAFF
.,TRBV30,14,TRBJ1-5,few,TGTGCCTGGACCCCGACAGGAGGCAATCAGCCCCAGCATTTT,CAWTPTGGNQPQHF
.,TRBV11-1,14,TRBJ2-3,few,TGTGCCAGCAGTCTTTATTCAGGGGAGCAAACGCAGTATTTT,CASSLYSGEQTQYF
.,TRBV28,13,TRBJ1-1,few,TGTGCCAGCAGTCTAGGGGGGAACACTGAAGCTTTCTTT,CASSLGGNTEAFF
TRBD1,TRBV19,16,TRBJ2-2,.,TGTGCCAGTAGTATTCCGGGGACAGGCAACACCGGGGAGCTGTTTTTT,CASSIPGTGNTGELFF
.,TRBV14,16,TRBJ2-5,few,TGTGCCAGCAGCCAAGATCGGGCGGGGAGAAAGGAGACCCAGTACTTC,CASSQDRAGRKETQYF
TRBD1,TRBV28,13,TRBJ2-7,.,TGTGCCAGCAGTTTATACAGGGGCTACGAGCAGTACTTC,CASSLYRGYEQYF
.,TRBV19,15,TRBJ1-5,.,TGTGCCAGCGAATTGGTAGCCAACTCCAATCAGCCCCAGCATTTT,CASELVANSNQPQHF
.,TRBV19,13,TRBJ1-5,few,TGTGCCAGTAGTATCAGGGGCAATCAGCCCCAGCATTTT,CASSIRGNQPQHF
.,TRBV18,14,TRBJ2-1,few,TGTGCCAGCTCATCCCTGGCCTCCTACAATGAGCAGTTCTTC,CASSSLASYNEQFF
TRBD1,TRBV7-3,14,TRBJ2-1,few,TGTGCCAGCAGCGCGGGACAGGGAGTCGATGAGCAGTTCTTC,CASSAGQGVDEQFF
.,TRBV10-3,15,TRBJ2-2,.,TGTGCCATCAGCGCGGCCCGCCCGAACACCGGGGAGCTGTTTTTT,CAISAARPNTGELFF
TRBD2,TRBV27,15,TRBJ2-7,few,TGTGCCAGCAGTTTCTTCAGCGGGGGTTCCTACGAGCAGTACTTC,CASSFFSGGSYEQYF
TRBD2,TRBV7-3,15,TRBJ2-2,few,TGTGCCAGCAGCTTACTAGCGGGGCAAGGCGGGGAGCTGTTTTTT,CASSLLAGQGGELFF